One and the same sample provided the 16 T cell receptor beta chains below, sequenced in a study of control samples from healthy donors and cancer patients. Some clones are missing from TCRdb's copy, which holds only in-frame ones; the method was immunoSEQ multiplex PCR. Of 170,000 or so clones listed, more than 80% are singletons. The sequenced material came from blood. Source of these receptors: a man aged 30-40 years in good health.

This chain joins TRBV3-1 (or the pseudogene TRBV3-2) and TRBJ2-7; 10 bases are a match to TRBD1. The germline V gene has CDR1 LGHDT and CDR2 YNNKEL (reference sequence). J lost 6 bases, V lost 4 bases, and 0 bases had no gene match. The CDR3 covers 12 residues. The CDR3 here is CASSRQGAEQYF. Written as DNA, the CDR3 is TGTGCCAGCAGCCGACAGGGGGCCGAGCAGTACTTC.

In DNA, the CDR3 is TGTGCCAGCAGTGATAACGGTTATAGCAATCAGCCCCAGCATTTT. As protein: CASSDNGYSNQPQHF. This chain joins TRBV2 and TRBJ1-5; D remains unclear. The length of the CDR3 is 15 residues. Trimming stripped 3 bases from V and 0 bases from J, with 9 bases between. Germline CDR1 reads SNHLY; CDR2 reads FYNNEI.

The gene calls are TRBV5-1 and TRBJ1-4; no reliable D call. The CDR3 is 15 amino acids. V shed 0 bases and J shed 0 bases, with 6 bases lying between them. Germline V lookup: CDR1 SGHRS, CDR2 YFSETQ. CDR3 sequence: CASSLGSATNEKLFF. CDR3 coding DNA: TGCGCCAGCAGCTTGGGTTCCGCAACTAATGAAAAACTGTTTTTT.

V gene TRBV25-1 combines with J gene TRBJ2-5; D is unresolved. This CDR3 is built from 13 residues. Trimming took off 0 bases at V and 5 bases at J, with 7 bases between the two ends. Germline V lookup: CDR1 MGHDK, CDR2 SYGVNS. The CDR3, as DNA: TGTGCCAGCAGTGAATATGTACGTGAGACCCAGTACTTC. This sequence encodes CASSEYVRETQYF.

The chain is built from TRBV5-1 and TRBJ1-1, with a possible D match to TRBD1 (5 bases). This CDR3 has 15 amino acids. V lost 0 bases and J lost 5, with 14 bases in between. CDR1 SGHRS and CDR2 YFSETQ come from the germline V gene. CDR3 coding DNA: TGCGCCAGCAGCTTGGGGGGGACTCAAACAACTGAAGCTTTCTTT. Translated, it gives CASSLGGTQTTEAFF.

The J gene is TRBJ1-5, the V gene TRBV7-2, with D possibly being TRBD1 (6 bases). The CDR3 contains 16 residues. With 1 base removed from V and 3 bases from J, the gap between germline ends came to 13 bases. Germline V gives CDR1 SGHTA, CDR2 FQGNSA. CDR3 DNA sequence: TGTGCCAGCAGCTTAGGACAGGCCGGTTTCAATCAGCCCCAGCATTTT. Translating gives CASSLGQAGFNQPQHF.

V usage is TRBV2 and J usage is TRBJ2-7, with TRBD1 matching 8 bases. The CDR3 loop spans 15 amino acids. The V and J ends lost 6 bases and 0 bases, in that order; junction bases with no gene match: 7. Germline loops: CDR1 SNHLY, CDR2 FYNNEI. CDR3: CASRKQGGSSYEQYF. The DNA of the CDR3 is TGTGCCAGCAGGAAACAGGGGGGTAGCTCCTACGAGCAGTACTTC.

This chain joins TRBV11-2 and TRBJ2-7; 9 bases agree with TRBD2. There are 16 residues in the CDR3. The germline gives CDR1 SGHAT, CDR2 FQNNGV. Unmatched junction bases numbered 10, after V lost 5 bases and J lost 2 bases. DNA for the CDR3: TGTGCCAGCAGCGCCGCCGGGACTAGCTTTCCCTACGAGCAGTACTTC. Encoded protein: CASSAAGTSFPYEQYF.

The chain has TRBV7-3 and TRBJ2-6, with TRBD1 as a possible D gene (5 bases). Germline V CDR1 and CDR2: SGHTA, FQGTGA. Trimming removed 1 base at V and 2 bases at J, with 9 bases between. The length of the CDR3 is 16 residues. CDR3 amino acids: CASSLSQGTGANVLTF. The CDR3 nucleotides read TGTGCCAGCAGCTTAAGTCAGGGTACTGGGGCCAACGTCCTGACTTTC.

This clone was seen only a few times. The gene calls are TRBV27 and TRBJ2-3, with D possibly TRBD2 on 5 matching bases. The V gene's germline CDR1 is MNHEY and CDR2 SMNVEV (reference sequence). The V and J ends lost 10 bases and 2 bases respectively, with 13 bases between them. The CDR3 is 13 residues long. In DNA, the CDR3 is TGTGCCACTTCATGGAGGTACACAGATACGCAGTATTTT. Translated: CATSWRYTDTQYF.

The rearrangement links TRBV6-5 to TRBJ1-5; D not resolved. CDR3 length: 14 amino acids. Trimming took 6 bases from V and 6 from J, leaving 15 bases between them. Looked up from germline, CDR1 is MNHEY and CDR2 is SVGAGI. CDR3: CASSFRPATQPQHF. In DNA form, the CDR3 reads TGTGCCAGCAGCTTTCGACCAGCTACTCAGCCCCAGCATTTT.

The V and J genes are TRBV7-3 and TRBJ1-1; D possibly corresponds to TRBD1 (5 bases). The V gene lost 8 bases and the J gene lost 2 bases, with 18 bases spanning the gap. The length of the CDR3 is 15 residues. Per the germline V gene, CDR1 is SGHTA and CDR2 is FQGTGA. The CDR3 spells CASRIGGGVNTEAFF. CDR3 nucleotide sequence: TGTGCCAGCCGCATCGGTGGGGGAGTTAACACTGAAGCTTTCTTT.

This sequence joins TRBV27 and TRBJ2-5, with a possible D match to TRBD1 (6 bases). Germline-derived CDR1 and CDR2 are MNHEY and SMNVEV (reference sequence). The length of the CDR3 is 15 residues. V lost 5 bases and J 4 bases, leaving 17 bases between the germline ends. CDR3 protein: CASSPLTGNGETQYF. The CDR3 coding sequence is TGTGCCAGCAGTCCCTTAACAGGGAACGGAGAGACCCAGTACTTC.

This chain links TRBV30 with TRBJ1-3; 10 bases line up with TRBD1. CDR3 size: 15 residues. The trim removed 3 bases at V and 3 bases at J, leaving 5 bases unmatched. The germline V gene has CDR1 GTSNPN and CDR2 SVGIG (reference sequence). The CDR3 sequence is CAWSNRDRGGNTIYF. The CDR3 DNA follows: TGTGCCTGGAGCAACCGGGACAGGGGTGGAAACACCATATATTTT.

The V gene is TRBV20-1, the J gene TRBJ1-5; 9 bases are a match to TRBD1. CDR3 size: 15 residues. Per the germline V gene, CDR1 is DFQATT and CDR2 is SNEGSKA (reference sequence). The junction had 5 bases not matched to a gene; V was cut back by 3 bases and J by 2 bases. The CDR3 spells CSASMGQGGNQPQHF. The CDR3, as DNA: TGCAGTGCTAGTATGGGACAGGGAGGCAATCAGCCCCAGCATTTT.

The rearrangement links TRBV5-4 to TRBJ1-1; a possible D gene is TRBD1 (6 bases). In germline, CDR1 is SGHNT, CDR2 YYREEE (reference sequence). The CDR3 covers 13 residues. V lost 3 bases and J lost 5, with 11 bases in between. CDR3 protein: CASSSRGVTEAFF. The CDR3 region has the DNA TGTGCCAGCAGCTCCAGGGGAGTGACTGAAGCTTTCTTT.